What follows are 26 T cell receptor beta chains derived from one specimen sequenced in a study of blood T cells in healthy people across ages. Alongside a J-beta primer mix, a sample-barcoded 5' primer served in a second PCR lasting about 7 to 11 cycles. TCRdb called the 5' RACE reads again in MiXCR, with one record for every CDR3 protein. The data contain some 1.6 million distinct CDR3 sequences, almost 35% of them singletons. The sequencing input was blood. These receptors all stem from a woman aged 25 to 39 in good health.

The J gene is TRBJ2-3, the V gene TRBV27; the match to TRBD2 covers 10 bases. Germline values: CDR1 MNHEY, CDR2 SMNVEV (reference sequence). After removal of 8 bases from V and 0 bases from J, the junction contained 5 bases not matched to a gene. CDR3 length: 15 residues. The CDR3 here is CASLRTSGSTDTQYF. In DNA form, the CDR3 reads TGTGCCAGCCTAAGGACTAGCGGTAGCACAGATACGCAGTATTTT.

This clonotype was seen a few times. The chain joins TRBV12-3 or TRBV12-4 to TRBJ2-1; 10 bases match TRBD2. This CDR3 comprises 15 residues. After removal of 6 bases from V and 4 bases from J, the junction contained 6 bases not matched to a gene. CDR3 in amino acids: CASSQGLANYNEQFF. The CDR3 region has the DNA TGTGCCAGCAGCCAGGGACTAGCGAATTACAATGAGCAGTTCTTC.

The chain uses TRBV20-1 and TRBJ2-3; D may be TRBD2 (5 bases). Deletions cut 8 bases from V and 3 bases from J, with 18 bases between. Germline CDR1 is DFQATT and CDR2 is SNEGSKA (reference sequence). The CDR3 consists of 14 residues. The CDR3 here is CSTPSGLETDTQYF. In DNA form, the CDR3 reads TGCAGTACTCCCTCCGGACTTGAGACAGATACGCAGTATTTT.

This clonotype was recorded a few times. This chain uses TRBV28 with TRBJ2-7; 8 bases match TRBD1. J was trimmed by 4 bases and V by 2 bases; bases with no gene match: 13. This CDR3 spans 17 amino acids. CDR1 and CDR2 from the germline V gene are MDHEN and SYDVKM. CDR3 sequence reads: CASSLKVLRDRMYEQYF. CDR3 bases: TGTGCCAGCAGTTTAAAAGTTCTCCGGGACAGGATGTACGAGCAGTACTTC.

The chain joins TRBV11-2 to TRBJ1-2; no reliable D call. Germline V CDR1 and CDR2: SGHAT, FQNNGV. The V end was cut by 4 bases, the J end by 5 bases, with 11 bases between. The CDR3 consists of 13 residues. The chain's CDR3 is CASSYPARYGYTF. CDR3 nucleotides: TGTGCCAGCAGCTACCCGGCTCGTTATGGCTACACCTTC.

This clonotype appeared a few times. J is TRBJ2-7 and V is TRBV27, with 7 bases aligning to TRBD1. This CDR3 contains 15 residues. V dropped 1 base and J dropped 5; count of bases not matched to a gene: 8. The germline gives CDR1 MNHEY, CDR2 SMNVEV (reference sequence). The CDR3 region has the DNA TGTGCCAGCAGTTTATTGACCAGGGGGTACCACGAGCAGTACTTC. Translated: CASSLLTRGYHEQYF.

This clonotype came up many times. V and J are TRBV9 and TRBJ2-7; no clear D. V lost 0 bases and J 6 bases, leaving 7 bases between the germline ends. CDR1 and CDR2 (germline): SGDLS, YYNGEE. The CDR3 has 12 residues. The CDR3 region is CASSVGNREQYF. The CDR3, as DNA: TGTGCCAGCAGCGTAGGGAATCGCGAGCAGTACTTC.

V is TRBV7-6 and J is TRBJ2-3; D is ambiguous. The CDR3 loop spans 13 amino acids. Trimming took 4 bases from V and 6 from J, leaving 11 bases between them. In germline, CDR1 is SGHVS, CDR2 FNYEAQ. DNA for the CDR3: TGTGCCAGCAGCTCGGACGGTGGGGATACGCAGTATTTT. It specifies CASSSDGGDTQYF.

This clonotype was counted between two and nine times. This chain joins TRBV29-1 and TRBJ1-4, with TRBD1 matching over 7 bases. V was clipped by 3 bases and J by 5 bases; unmatched bases: 6. Looked up from germline, CDR1 is SQVTM and CDR2 is ANQGSEA. The CDR3 loop spans 14 amino acids. DNA of the CDR3: TGCAGCGTTGAGGGGGGGACAGAAAATGAAAAACTGTTTTTT. It codes for CSVEGGTENEKLFF.

This clonotype was recorded a few times. The gene calls are TRBV12-3 or TRBV12-4 and TRBJ2-7; 7 nucleotides match TRBD1. Trimming at V came to 6 bases and at J to 2 bases, leaving 10 bases not matched to a gene. The CDR3 spans 15 residues. In DNA, the CDR3 is TGTGCCAGCAGCCGCGGAAGGGGGCGCACCTACGAGCAGTACTTC. Encoded protein: CASSRGRGRTYEQYF.

This chain connects TRBV7-8 to TRBJ1-1; D is uncertain. This CDR3 has 14 amino acids. The germline V gene has CDR1 SGHVS and CDR2 FQNEAQ. V was clipped by 2 bases and J by 2 bases, with 9 bases between them. The CDR3 DNA sequence: TGTGCCAGCAGCTTACAACAGACTAACACTGAAGCTTTCTTT. This encodes CASSLQQTNTEAFF. The variable domain in full, completed from reference TRBV7-8 and TRBJ1-1, reads GAGVSQSPRYKVAKRGQDVALRCDPISGHVSLFWYQQALGQGPEFLTYFQNEAQLDKSGLPSDRFFAERPEGSVSTLKIQRTQQEDSAVYLCASSLQQTNTEAFFGQGTRLTVV.

This clonotype came up many times. The V and J genes are TRBV6-6 and TRBJ2-7; D may be TRBD1 (6 bases). Germline loops: CDR1 MNHNY, CDR2 SVGAGI (reference sequence). V was pared by 2 bases and J by 3 bases, with 11 bases between. The CDR3 contains 14 residues. This CDR3 is CASSYEGQVYEQYF. CDR3 nucleotide sequence: TGTGCCAGCAGTTACGAGGGACAAGTCTACGAGCAGTACTTC.

This clonotype was detected only a few times. One end of the junction fails to match germline, which may point to a read error. The V gene is TRBV29-1, the J gene TRBJ2-1; D gene uncertain. Per germline, CDR1 SQVTM and CDR2 ANQGSEA. The CDR3 length is 15 residues. The CDR3 sequence: CNVDRTVSSYNEQFF. Written as DNA, the CDR3 is TGCAACGTTGACCGGACGGTGAGCTCCTACAATGAGCAGTTCTTC.

The rearrangement links TRBV5-1 to TRBJ2-1, with 12 bases identical to TRBD2. V lost 1 base and J lost 7; bases outside the gene matches: 6. This CDR3 has 16 residues. Germline V CDR1 and CDR2: SGHRS, YFSETQ. DNA for the CDR3: TGCGCCAGCAGCTTGTCTACGACTAGCGGGAGTAATGAGCAGTTCTTC. It encodes CASSLSTTSGSNEQFF. The whole variable domain, filled in from reference TRBV5-1 and TRBJ2-1, reads KAGVTQTPRYLIKTRGQQVTLSCSPISGHRSVSWYQQTPGQGLQFLFEYFSETQRNKGNFPGRFSGRQFSNSRSEMNVSTLELGDSALYLCASSLSTTSGSNEQFFGPGTRLTVL.

The V gene is TRBV30, the J gene TRBJ2-1; TRBD1 matches at 7 bases. CDR3 length equals 16 residues. Germline V gene data show CDR1 as GTSNPN and CDR2 as SVGIG (reference sequence). After removal of 3 bases from V and 0 bases from J, the junction contained 8 bases not matched to a gene. The CDR3 spells CAWSRLGTVSYNEQFF. Here the CDR3 DNA reads TGTGCCTGGAGCCGCCTCGGGACAGTCTCCTACAATGAGCAGTTCTTC.

This clonotype appeared a few times. This chain links TRBV6-1 with TRBJ2-3; 8 positions match TRBD2. The CDR3 length is 17 residues. The germline V gene has CDR1 MNHNS and CDR2 SASEGT. V shed 6 bases and J 5 bases; nucleotides not matched to a gene: 16. Here the CDR3 reads CASSRLSGGRYGDTQYF. The CDR3 DNA follows: TGTGCCAGCAGCCGTCTTTCGGGAGGGCGCTACGGAGATACGCAGTATTTT.

Comments on this clonotype: A much larger clonotype is one base distant, so this may be a read error. This chain links TRBV29-1 with TRBJ2-1; 8 nucleotides agree with TRBD2. This CDR3 contains 15 residues. Germline CDR1 reads SQVTM; CDR2 reads ANQGSEA. As DNA, the CDR3 is TGCAGCGCCGCCCCGGGACTAGTCTCCCACAATGAGCAGTTCTTC. Encoded protein: CSAAPGLVSHNEQFF.

There are a few counts of this clonotype. The germline gene is not matched at one end of the junction; a read error may be the cause. The chain has TRBV6-1 and TRBJ1-2; 11 nucleotides line up with TRBD1. CDR1 is MNHNS, CDR2 SASEGT, per germline. The CDR3 contains 15 residues. The CDR3 DNA is TGTGCCAGCAGAGAAGGACAGGGGGCCGGGTATGGCTACACCTTC. Residues: CASREGQGAGYGYTF.

This clonotype was detected only a few times. The chain employs TRBV25-1 and TRBJ2-7; 8 bases agree with TRBD1. The trim removed 2 bases at V and 4 bases at J, leaving 7 bases unmatched. This CDR3 has 15 amino acids. Germline CDR1 reads MGHDK; CDR2 reads SYGVNS. CDR3 DNA sequence: TGTGCCAGCAGTGAAAGACAGGGGTACTTGTACGAGCAGTACTTC. Amino acid sequence: CASSERQGYLYEQYF.

This clonotype was detected only a few times. This chain links TRBV27 with TRBJ2-5; D is undetermined. This CDR3 is 16 amino acids long. Trimming shortened V by 6 bases and J by 0 bases, and 17 bases separated the two germline ends. Germline values: CDR1 MNHEY, CDR2 SMNVEV (reference sequence). The CDR3 nucleotides are TGTGCCAGCAGCCTCATAACCGGCCATTACCAAGAGACCCAGTACTTC. This codes for CASSLITGHYQETQYF.

The V call is TRBV5-6, the J call TRBJ2-5; TRBD2 matches at 8 bases. The CDR3 has 17 amino acids. CDR1 is SGHDT, CDR2 YYEEEE, per germline. With 1 base clipped from V and 1 base from J, the junction kept 9 bases outside the gene matches. The CDR3 nucleotides read TGTGCCAGCAGCTTGACGGGAGGGGTAAGCCCCCAAGAGACCCAGTACTTC. This gives the protein CASSLTGGVSPQETQYF.

This clonotype was observed a handful of times. This sequence joins TRBV27 and TRBJ2-4; TRBD2 is a possible D gene (5 bases). The V gene's germline CDR1 is MNHEY and CDR2 SMNVEV (reference sequence). CDR3 size: 16 residues. V lost 2 bases, J lost 0 bases, and 11 bases lay in between. CDR3 amino acids: CASSLSGGLAKNIQYF. The CDR3 nucleotides read TGTGCCAGCAGTTTAAGTGGAGGACTAGCCAAAAACATTCAGTACTTC.

This clonotype has more than one count but fewer than ten. J is TRBJ1-1 and V is TRBV4-1, with TRBD1 matching over 7 bases. This CDR3 is 16 amino acids long. V lost 2 bases, J lost 0 bases, and 6 bases stayed unmatched. The germline V gene encodes CDR1 MGHRA and CDR2 YSYEKL. CDR3 protein: CASSQFTGQMNTEAFF. In nucleotides, the CDR3 is TGCGCCAGCAGCCAATTTACGGGACAGATGAACACTGAAGCTTTCTTT.

This clonotype was counted a few times. The genes are TRBV6-6 and TRBJ1-5, with D perhaps TRBD1 (5 bases). CDR3 length equals 14 residues. Trimming left V 2 bases short and J 7 bases short, with 12 bases between. CDR1 MNHNY and CDR2 SVGAGI come from the germline V gene (reference sequence). The CDR3 coding sequence is TGTGCCAGCAGTTACGCAGGGAAGGGACAGCCCCAGCATTTT. It specifies CASSYAGKGQPQHF.

In regard to this clonotype: The junction and the germline gene differ at one end; a read error may be behind it. This sequence joins TRBV15 and TRBJ2-1; the D gene is possibly TRBD1 (5 bases). Germline CDR1 is LNHNV and CDR2 is YYDKDF (reference sequence). The CDR3 contains 15 residues. Written as DNA, the CDR3 is TGTGCGACCAGCATGATCAGGGAATACTACAATGAGCAGTTCTTC. This codes for CATSMIREYYNEQFF.

The table lists this clonotype with a few counts. J is TRBJ2-1 and V is TRBV10-3; 10 bases are shared with TRBD1. The V gene's germline CDR1 is ENHRY and CDR2 SYGVKD. The CDR3 length is 15 residues. The J segment lost 8 bases and the V segment lost 2 bases, leaving 6 bases of the junction unmatched. The CDR3 sequence: CAISEGQGDSYEQFF. CDR3 sequence (DNA): TGTGCCATCAGTGAGGGACAGGGGGATTCCTATGAGCAGTTCTTC.